This TCR beta chain comes out of a study of T cell changes during pregnancy in multiple sclerosis. CDR1 MDHEN and CDR2 SYDVKM come from the germline V gene. CDR3 length: 16 amino acids. Trimming cost V 8 bases and J 6 bases; bases outside gene matches: 15. Some clones are missing from TCRdb's copy, which holds only in-frame ones; the method was immunoSEQ multiplex PCR. The table records roughly 38,000 clones, 91% of them present only once. The source is a female donor in good health, enrolled as a control in a pregnancy study. Sequenced material: CD4+ T cells from peripheral blood mononuclear cells, taken in the second trimester of pregnancy. The chain employs TRBV28 and TRBJ1-4; 7 positions match TRBD1. CDR3 in DNA: TGTGCCAGCCTTCACTTGCCAGGGGGAGGAGATGAAAAACTGTTTTTT. Protein product: CASLHLPGGGDEKLFF.